This T cell receptor beta chain was retrieved from a study of regulatory T cells in long-lasting Graves disease. Indicated time point: newly diagnosed GD, antithyroid drugs for less than 3 months. The TCR library used RNA extracted from PBMCs. Around 9.8 milliliters of peripheral blood were taken and placed in EDTA tubes. This clonotype showed up many times. Its antigen is as yet unknown. Both iRepertoire HTBI primers and Arm-PCR of CDR3 regions were used to build the TCR beta libraries. MiXCR was run by TCRdb on the multiplex PCR reads, yielding one entry per CDR3 protein. This sample has approximately 460,000 distinct CDR3 sequences, with 15% to 20% found just once. The germline CDR1 and CDR2 sequences are LGHDT and YNNKEL (reference sequence). The germline V and J ends were trimmed by 4 bases and 8 bases, with 17 bases remaining between them. The CDR3 length is 14 residues. Study-level findings and limits: Shared public clonotypes totalled some 2,500 in persistent patients, compared with roughly 970 in new patients. Persistent Graves' patients showed less TCR diversity than newly diagnosed ones. Persistent disease favored TRBV28, TRBJ1-2 and TRBJ2-5.

A further study also used this sample, focusing on T cells in Graves' hyperthyroidism and ophthalmopathy.

The receptor was isolated from a woman in her twenties or thirties with Graves disease. The chain carries TRBV3-1 and TRBJ1-2; D is perhaps TRBD1 (5 bases). The sequencing used peripheral blood mononuclear cells (PBMCs), collected at new diagnosis, from a patient treated with antithyroid drugs. This chain's CDR3 is CASSLLGGEEGYTF. CDR3 in DNA: TGTGCCAGCAGCCTCCTGGGGGGGGAAGAAGGCTACACCTTC. The variable domain in full, completed from reference TRBV3-1 and TRBJ1-2, reads DTAVSQTPKYLVTQMGNDKSIKCEQNLGHDTMYWYKQDSKKFLKIMFSYNNKELIINETVPNRFSPKSPDKAHLNLHINSLELGDSAVYFCASSLLGGEEGYTFGSGTRLTVV.